The clone carrying this T cell receptor (beta chain) was observed once. Its antigen is still unknown. The missing conserved phenylalanine or tryptophan at the end of this CDR3 makes a read error likely. Next came a second PCR, run for roughly 6 to 11 cycles, which used a sample-barcoded 5' primer along with a J-beta primer mix. In TCRdb, the 5' RACE reads were re-called with MiXCR into one record per CDR3 protein. The table includes 1.5 million to 1.9 million distinct CDR3 sequences, roughly 43% detected once. These data come from a study of blood T cells in healthy people across ages. V dropped 6 bases and J dropped 6 bases, with 12 bases sitting between them. The germline gives CDR1 MNHEY, CDR2 SVGAGI. This CDR3 is built from 13 residues. Study conclusions and caveats: Donor CMV status was unknown, possibly confounding expanded clonotype changes.

The sample comprised blood. The receptor's source is a woman aged 18-29 years in good health. The chain employs TRBV6-5 and TRBJ2-1; possibly TRBD2 for D (6 bases). The CDR3 region is CASSRGLFNEQFL. The CDR3 DNA reads as TGTGCCAGCAGCCGGGGACTCTTCAATGAGCAGTTCCTC.